One sample yielded the 23 T cell receptor beta chains listed below, sequenced in a study of blood T cell repertoires in COVID-19. Some clones are missing from TCRdb's copy, which holds only in-frame ones; the method was immunoSEQ multiplex PCR. The sample shows over 20,000 clones, about four fifths of them seen only once. Sequencing was carried out using peripheral blood. These receptors originate from a human donor in a cohort sampled during active COVID-19.

With respect to this clone: Other DNA sequences in the sample encode the same CDR3. The chain links TRBV5-4 to TRBJ1-3; 8 bases are shared with TRBD1. Germline CDR1 reads SGHNT; CDR2 reads YYREEE (reference sequence). The CDR3 is 15 amino acids. J lost 2 bases, V lost 8 bases, and 9 bases had no gene match. CDR3 region: CASGQGAPPGNTIYF. The CDR3 nucleotides are TGTGCCAGTGGACAGGGAGCGCCCCCTGGAAACACCATATATTTT.

This clone was seen just once. The chain recombines TRBV7-2 with TRBJ2-5; D is unclear. Germline V gene lookup returns CDR1 SGHTA and CDR2 FQGNSA. The CDR3 extends over 14 amino acids. Trimming left V 1 base short and J 1 base short, with 7 bases between. CDR3 residues: CASSLGPIQETQYF. The DNA of the CDR3 is TGTGCCAGCAGCTTAGGGCCGATCCAAGAGACCCAGTACTTC.

The genes are TRBV19 and TRBJ2-5; the D gene is possibly TRBD1 (6 bases). V was clipped by 5 bases and J by 7 bases, with 20 bases between them. The germline V gene encodes CDR1 LNHDA and CDR2 SQIVND (reference sequence). CDR3 length equals 15 residues. The CDR3 loop is CASSPPGQRGLTQYF. CDR3 coding DNA: TGTGCCAGTAGTCCGCCAGGACAGAGGGGCCTGACCCAGTACTTC.

This chain links TRBV11-2 with TRBJ1-3, with D possibly matching TRBD1 (6 bases). Germline loops: CDR1 SGHAT, CDR2 FQNNGV. This CDR3 is built from 13 residues. The V and J ends lost 1 base and 7 bases respectively, with 8 bases between them. DNA of the CDR3: TGTGCCAGCAGCTTAGGACAGGAGAACACCATATATTTT. This gives the protein CASSLGQENTIYF.

CDR3: CASSYSGVINEQFF. The CDR3 nucleotides are TGTGCCAGCAGTTACTCAGGGGTTATCAATGAGCAGTTCTTC. The V gene is TRBV6-2 or TRBV6-3, the J gene TRBJ2-1, with D tentatively TRBD1 (5 bases). V was cut by 0 bases and J by 6 bases, with 9 bases left in between. The CDR3 loop spans 14 amino acids. The germline V gene encodes CDR1 MNHEY and CDR2 SVGEGT.

This CDR3 reads CASSSNTEAFF. The CDR3 bases are TGTGCCAGCAGCTCAAACACTGAAGCTTTCTTT. V is TRBV11-1 and J is TRBJ1-1; no reliable D call. The CDR3 loop spans 11 amino acids. The germline CDR1 and CDR2 sequences are SGHAT and FQDESV (reference sequence). V was shortened by 4 bases and J by 2 bases, with 2 bases between the two germline ends.

The gene calls are TRBV9 and TRBJ2-3; 8 bases agree with TRBD2. The germline CDR1 and CDR2 sequences are SGDLS and YYNGEE. The length of the CDR3 is 16 residues. V gave up 3 bases and J gave up 4 bases; unmatched junction bases: 10. CDR3 DNA: TGTGCCAGCAGCGATGGGGCTAGCGGGTTGTCAGATACGCAGTATTTT. The encoded protein is CASSDGASGLSDTQYF.

V and J are TRBV11-2 and TRBJ2-7, with 10 bases that match TRBD1. The V gene end was trimmed by 3 bases and the J gene end by 8 bases; junction bases not matched to a gene: 10. This CDR3 has 15 residues. The germline V gene encodes CDR1 SGHAT and CDR2 FQNNGV. This CDR3 reads CASSFTPGTGAKQYF. As DNA, the CDR3 is TGTGCCAGCAGCTTCACACCAGGGACAGGGGCTAAGCAGTACTTC. Filled out from reference TRBV11-2 and TRBJ2-7, the complete variable domain reads EAGVAQSPRYKIIEKRQSVAFWCNPISGHATLYWYQQILGQGPKLLIQFQNNGVVDDSQLPKDRFSAERLKGVDSTLKIQPAKLEDSAVYLCASSFTPGTGAKQYFGPGTRLTVT.

V is TRBV5-6 and J is TRBJ2-2; maybe TRBD1 (6 bases). Trimming took off 4 bases at V and 7 bases at J, with 14 bases between the two ends. This CDR3 contains 14 residues. CDR1 and CDR2 (germline): SGHDT, YYEEEE. DNA of the CDR3: TGTGCCAGCAGCCATTTACAGGGCCTCGGGGAGCTGTTTTTT. Translated: CASSHLQGLGELFF.

This clone was seen more than once but under ten times. This chain links TRBV7-9 with TRBJ1-6, with 7 bases identical to TRBD1. The junction had 6 bases not matched to a gene; V was cut back by 5 bases and J by 2 bases. CDR1 and CDR2 (germline): SEHNR, FQNEAQ (reference sequence). CDR3 length equals 16 residues. CDR3: CASSPGTATYNSPLHF. CDR3 nucleotides: TGTGCCAGCAGCCCCGGGACAGCTACCTATAATTCACCCCTCCACTTT.

The chain has TRBV7-2 and TRBJ1-4; D perhaps matches TRBD1 (5 bases). V shed 1 base and J shed 13 bases, with 19 bases lying between them. This CDR3 spans 15 amino acids. Germline V gene data show CDR1 as SGHTA and CDR2 as FQGNSA. The CDR3 sequence: CASSLGAGPAARLFF. The CDR3 bases are TGTGCCAGCAGCTTAGGGGCGGGGCCTGCTGCCCGACTGTTTTTT.

This chain uses TRBV10-1 with TRBJ2-3, with 8 bases that match TRBD2. Trimming took 6 bases from V and 1 from J; bases not matched to a gene: 9. CDR3 length: 16 residues. Per the germline V gene, CDR1 is WNHNN and CDR2 is SYGVQD (reference sequence). The CDR3 protein is CASSVDPGLGTDTQYF. The CDR3 coding sequence is TGCGCCAGCAGCGTCGACCCGGGACTAGGCACAGATACGCAGTATTTT.

The chain employs TRBV3-1 (or the pseudogene TRBV3-2) and TRBJ2-3; 9 bases map to TRBD2. Germline V CDR1 and CDR2: LGHDT, YNNKEL (reference sequence). The CDR3 contains 19 residues. The trim removed 0 bases at V and 0 bases at J, leaving 10 bases unmatched. The CDR3 nucleotides are TGTGCCAGCAGCCAAGATGGGAAGCGAACTAGCGGGAGCACAGATACGCAGTATTTT. Amino acid sequence: CASSQDGKRTSGSTDTQYF.

This clone turned up a few times. The junction departs from germline at one end; a sequencing error may be responsible. The chain recombines TRBV2 with TRBJ2-7; TRBD2 matches 9 bases. The CDR3 runs to 12 residues. Germline V gene data show CDR1 as SNHLY and CDR2 as FYNNEI. CDR3 sequence reads: CASGSERGAVSF. The CDR3 DNA reads as TGTGCCAGCGGCTCCGAGCGGGGGGCGGTTAGCTTC.

The chain uses TRBV7-2 and TRBJ2-1, with 9 bases aligning to TRBD1. The germline V gene has CDR1 SGHTA and CDR2 FQGNSA. V lost 5 bases and J lost 8; bases outside the gene matches: 16. This CDR3 spans 17 amino acids. The CDR3 coding sequence is TGTGCCAGCAGCATACAGGGGGCGCGGATGAAAGGCGATGAGCAGTTCTTC. Protein: CASSIQGARMKGDEQFF. Based on the CDR3 plus reference TRBV7-2 and TRBJ2-1, the full variable domain is GAGVSQSPSNKVTEKGKDVELRCDPISGHTALYWYRQSLGQGLEFLIYFQGNSAPDKSGLPSDRFSAERTGGSVSTLTIQRTQQEDSAVYLCASSIQGARMKGDEQFFGPGTRLTVL.

The V gene is TRBV10-3, the J gene TRBJ1-1; tentative D call: TRBD1 (5 bases). Germline-derived CDR1 and CDR2 are ENHRY and SYGVKD. Trimming took 3 bases from V and 7 from J, leaving 15 bases between them. CDR3 length: 14 residues. The CDR3 region is CAISDQTELSEAFF. CDR3 nucleotide sequence: TGTGCCATCAGTGACCAGACAGAGCTTAGTGAAGCTTTCTTT.

V usage is TRBV2 and J usage is TRBJ1-2; D possibly corresponds to TRBD1 (5 bases). Germline V CDR1 and CDR2: SNHLY, FYNNEI. V was trimmed by 8 bases and J by 7 bases, leaving 11 bases between them. CDR3 size: 11 residues. CDR3 DNA sequence: TGTGCCAGCGGGGGGACCGGTGGCTACACCTTC. This codes for CASGGTGGYTF.

Of note for this clone: Relative to the germline gene, one junction end is altered; a read error may explain this. This sequence joins TRBV28 and TRBJ1-2, with D unclear. Germline V gene sequence: CDR1 MDHEN, CDR2 SYDVKM. CDR3 length: 15 residues. CDR3 nucleotide sequence: TGTGCCAGCAGTTTTCCTGGGCCTGGGAGGTATGCCTACACCTTC. Its protein product is CASSFPGPGRYAYTF.

This rearrangement joins TRBV29-1 to TRBJ2-4, with D maybe TRBD1 (5 bases). Trimming pared 0 bases from V and 9 bases from J, leaving 15 bases between. Per the germline V gene, CDR1 is SQVTM and CDR2 is ANQGSEA. The CDR3 loop spans 14 amino acids. As DNA, the CDR3 is TGCAGCGTTGAAGATGTTACAGGTCAGGGCATTCAGTACTTC. This gives the protein CSVEDVTGQGIQYF. Variable domain in full (rest from reference TRBV29-1 and TRBJ2-4): SAVISQKPSRDICQRGTSLTIQCQVDSQVTMMFWYRQQPGQSLTLIATANQGSEATYESGFVIDKFPISRPNLTFSTLTVSNMSPEDSSIYLCSVEDVTGQGIQYFGAGTRLSVL.

The chain is built from TRBV5-1 and TRBJ2-7; the D is unclear. The CDR3 consists of 16 residues. Between the trimmed V and J ends, which lost 1 base and 0 bases, there was a span of 14 bases. Germline V gives CDR1 SGHRS, CDR2 YFSETQ. In DNA, the CDR3 is TGCGCCAGCAGCTTGACCCTCCCCGTCGGCTCCTACGAGCAGTACTTC. Encoded protein: CASSLTLPVGSYEQYF.

The rearrangement links TRBV19 to TRBJ1-5, with D possibly TRBD1 on 5 matching bases. The germline CDR1 and CDR2 sequences are LNHDA and SQIVND (reference sequence). The CDR3 runs to 15 residues. V was shortened by 7 bases and J by 2 bases, with 15 bases between the two germline ends. In nucleotides, the CDR3 is TGTGCCAGTACGTGGGGCAGGGCAGGCAATCAGCCCCAGCATTTT. This translates into CASTWGRAGNQPQHF.

The J gene is TRBJ1-4, the V gene TRBV11-2; D remains ambiguous. V lost 6 bases and J 5 bases, leaving 16 bases between the germline ends. The CDR3 has 15 amino acids. Per the germline V gene, CDR1 is SGHAT and CDR2 is FQNNGV. For the CDR3, the DNA is TGTGCCAGCAGGCCGACCGGGTCCCGAAATGAAAAACTGTTTTTT. Protein sequence: CASRPTGSRNEKLFF.

This chain joins TRBV7-2 and TRBJ2-5; tentatively, D is TRBD2 (5 bases). The length of the CDR3 is 14 residues. V was pared by 5 bases and J by 1 base, with 11 bases between. CDR1 SGHTA and CDR2 FQGNSA come from the germline V gene. CDR3 amino acids: CASSQLGPQETQYF. Here the CDR3 DNA reads TGTGCCAGCAGCCAACTAGGCCCCCAAGAGACCCAGTACTTC.